This T cell receptor (beta chain) was recorded in a study of T cells in localized non-small cell lung cancer. The CDR3 has 14 residues. Trimming removed 2 bases from V and 4 bases from J, with 8 bases in between. Germline CDR1 reads MNHEY; CDR2 reads SMNVEV (reference sequence). The repertoire was sequenced with immunoSEQ multiplex PCR; TCRdb's copy has only in-frame clones and lacks some. The sample carries approximately 52,000 clones, approximately 80% recorded once. This chain connects TRBV27 to TRBJ2-2; D is undetermined. The clonotype comes from a man aged 35-69 years with stage I squamous cell lung carcinoma. The sample in question was peripheral blood, obtained before any cancer treatment. This chain's CDR3 is CASSLASGTGELFF. CDR3 coding DNA: TGTGCCAGCAGTTTAGCGTCTGGCACCGGGGAGCTGTTTTTT.